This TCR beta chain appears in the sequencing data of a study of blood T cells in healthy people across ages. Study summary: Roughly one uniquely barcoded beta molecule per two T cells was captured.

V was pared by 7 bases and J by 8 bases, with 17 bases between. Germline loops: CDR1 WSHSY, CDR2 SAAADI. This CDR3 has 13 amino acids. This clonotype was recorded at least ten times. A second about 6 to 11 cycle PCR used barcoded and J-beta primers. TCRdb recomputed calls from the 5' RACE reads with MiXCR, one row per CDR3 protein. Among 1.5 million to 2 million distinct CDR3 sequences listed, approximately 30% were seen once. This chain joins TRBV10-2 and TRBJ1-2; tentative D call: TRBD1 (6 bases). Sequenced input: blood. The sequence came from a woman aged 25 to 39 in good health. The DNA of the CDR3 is TGCGCCAGCACCGACAGGTTCCCCTGGGGCTACACCTTC. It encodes CASTDRFPWGYTF.